This is a list of T cell receptor beta chains from one sample in a study of blood T cell repertoires in COVID-19. The assay was immunoSEQ multiplex PCR, and TCRdb's table has in-frame clones only and misses some. The sample records 70,000 or so clones, roughly 86% being singletons. The specimen sequenced was peripheral blood. The source of these receptors is a man between 35 and 55 years old with COVID-19, enrolled during active disease. The CDR3 runs from the conserved cysteine through the conserved F or W. The D gene is left open where the match is weak. Some rows mark clone size as missing; the rest say once, few, many or name a class of expanded clone.

clone size	V gene	D gene	J gene	CDR3 length	CDR3 protein	CDR3 DNA
NA	TRBV7-9	TRBD1	TRBJ2-6	16	CASSPGTGTGANVLTF	TGTGCCAGCAGCCCCGGGACAGGGACTGGGGCCAACGTCCTGACTTTC
once	TRBV10-2	NA	TRBJ2-5	15	CASSEQSAGQETQYF	TGCGCCAGCAGTGAGCAGTCAGCGGGCCAAGAGACCCAGTACTTC
NA	TRBV25-1	TRBD1	TRBJ1-4	14	CASSVQGVSEKLFF	TGTGCCAGCAGTGTACAGGGGGTCTCGGAAAAACTGTTTTTT
NA	TRBV19	NA	TRBJ2-6	15	CASSIWGAGANVLTF	TGTGCCAGTAGTATATGGGGCGCCGGGGCCAACGTCCTGACTTTC
few	TRBV7-9	TRBD1	TRBJ1-6	17	CASSLGWDRIWNSPLHF	TGTGCCAGCAGCTTAGGATGGGACAGGATCTGGAATTCACCCCTCCACTTT
NA	TRBV5-4	TRBD1	TRBJ1-1	14	CASSRTGANTEAFF	TGTGCCAGCAGCCGGACAGGTGCGAACACTGAAGCTTTCTTT
NA	TRBV9	TRBD1	TRBJ2-7	14	CASSARGGDYEQYF	TGTGCCAGCAGCGCCCGAGGGGGCGACTACGAGCAGTACTTC
few	TRBV9	NA	TRBJ2-3	16	CASSVLGGQETDTQYF	TGTGCCAGCAGCGTACTCGGAGGGCAGGAAACAGATACGCAGTATTTT
NA	TRBV12-3/TRBV12-4	TRBD2	TRBJ2-2	12	CASWGGVGELFF	TGTGCCAGCTGGGGGGGGGTCGGGGAGCTGTTTTTT
NA	TRBV11-3	TRBD2	TRBJ2-5	16	CASSPIHAGGQETQYF	TGTGCCAGCAGCCCTATTCATGCGGGGGGCCAAGAGACCCAGTACTTC
NA	TRBV7-8	NA	TRBJ2-7	14	CASSSIDRSYEQYF	TGTGCCAGCAGCTCAATAGACAGGTCCTACGAGCAGTACTTC
NA	TRBV4-1	TRBD1	TRBJ2-3	16	CASRNFDRGLQDTQYF	TGCGCCAGCAGAAACTTCGACAGGGGGCTTCAAGATACGCAGTATTTT
NA	TRBV29-1	NA	TRBJ2-7	15	CSVEAGVSGVYEQYF	TGCAGCGTTGAAGCAGGAGTGAGCGGAGTCTACGAGCAGTACTTC
NA	TRBV15	TRBD1	TRBJ2-5	14	CATSRPGTGETQYF	TGTGCCACCAGCAGACCCGGGACAGGGGAGACCCAGTACTTC
NA	TRBV13	TRBD1	TRBJ2-7	16	CASSLNRDRESYEQYF	TGTGCCAGCAGCTTAAATCGGGACAGGGAGTCCTACGAGCAGTACTTC
NA	TRBV3-1/TRBV3-2	NA	TRBJ2-2	15	CASSPVGVPTGELFF	TGTGCCAGCAGCCCCGTCGGGGTACCCACCGGGGAGCTGTTTTTT
NA	TRBV11-3	NA	TRBJ2-1	13	CASSFSMGDEQFF	TGTGCCAGCAGCTTCAGTATGGGCGATGAGCAGTTCTTC
NA	TRBV4-1	NA	TRBJ2-5	15	CASSQMGAGEETQYF	TGCGCCAGCAGCCAGATGGGGGCAGGGGAAGAGACCCAGTACTTC
NA	TRBV30	TRBD2	TRBJ2-5	14	CAWSVLAGAETQYF	TGTGCCTGGAGTGTACTAGCGGGGGCAGAGACCCAGTACTTC
NA	TRBV19	NA	TRBJ1-2	14	CASSYGGADYGYTF	TGTGCCAGCAGTTACGGGGGGGCAGACTATGGCTACACCTTC
NA	TRBV19	NA	TRBJ2-1	14	CASSSQGGNNEQFF	TGTGCCAGTAGTTCCCAGGGGGGAAACAATGAGCAGTTCTTC
NA	TRBV7-2	NA	TRBJ1-6	15	CASSLVYSENSPLHF	TGTGCCAGCAGCTTAGTTTACAGTGAAAATTCACCCCTCCACTTT
few	TRBV27	NA	TRBJ1-1	14	CASRDLVLNTEAFF	TGTGCCAGCAGGGACTTGGTGCTTAACACTGAAGCTTTCTTT
few	TRBV5-1	TRBD2	TRBJ2-1	14	CASSPTGGEDEQFF	TGCGCCAGCAGCCCAACCGGGGGGGAGGATGAGCAGTTCTTC
NA	TRBV12-5	NA	TRBJ2-3	12	CASGRGTDTQYF	TGTGCTAGTGGCCGCGGCACAGATACGCAGTATTTT
NA	TRBV5-1	TRBD1	TRBJ2-2	15	CASSPTGLNTGELFF	TGCGCCAGCAGCCCGACAGGGCTGAACACCGGGGAGCTGTTTTTT
NA	TRBV19	NA	TRBJ1-5	16	CASSRVTEGSNQPQHF	TGTGCCAGTAGTAGGGTGACGGAGGGGAGCAATCAGCCCCAGCATTTT
NA	TRBV3-1/TRBV3-2	NA	TRBJ2-1	16	CASSQDARASYNEQFF	TGTGCCAGCAGCCAAGACGCCAGGGCCTCCTACAATGAGCAGTTCTTC
NA	TRBV6-5	TRBD1	TRBJ1-5	13	CASSPGGLGAQHF	TGTGCCAGCAGCCCAGGGGGCCTTGGGGCCCAGCATTTT
NA	TRBV5-4	NA	TRBJ2-7	15	CASSLGQGHSYEQYF	TGTGCCAGCAGCTTGGGGCAGGGGCACTCCTACGAGCAGTACTTC
NA	TRBV11-2	TRBD1	TRBJ1-1	15	CASSRQGHRNTEAFF	TGTGCCAGCAGCCGACAGGGTCATAGGAACACTGAAGCTTTCTTT
NA	TRBV9	NA	TRBJ1-5	14	CASSPGQGYQPQHF	TGTGCCAGCAGCCCCGGGCAGGGGTATCAGCCCCAGCATTTT
NA	TRBV5-1	NA	TRBJ2-5	15	CASSQTGREGETQYF	TGCGCCAGCAGCCAAACTGGGCGGGAAGGAGAGACCCAGTACTTC
NA	TRBV6-5	NA	TRBJ1-2	13	CASSPGSDYGYTF	TGTGCCAGCTCCCCGGGGTCGGACTATGGCTACACCTTC
NA	TRBV28	NA	TRBJ1-3	16	CASNPLGDPSGNTIYF	TGTGCCAGCAACCCCTTAGGGGATCCTTCTGGAAACACCATATATTTT
NA	TRBV6-6	TRBD2	TRBJ2-7	19	CASSLIGTSGEGSSYEQYF	TGTGCCAGCAGTCTTATAGGGACTAGCGGGGAGGGGAGCTCCTACGAGCAGTACTTC
NA	TRBV6-5	NA	TRBJ1-1	15	CASRPALGSGTEAFF	TGTGCCAGCAGACCCGCTTTGGGCAGTGGGACTGAAGCTTTCTTT
NA	TRBV3-1/TRBV3-2	TRBD1	TRBJ1-1	14	CASSRGQGRTEAFF	TGTGCCAGCAGCCGAGGACAGGGTAGAACTGAAGCTTTCTTT
NA	TRBV7-9	NA	TRBJ1-2	13	CASSGTPGEGYTF	TGTGCCAGCAGCGGCACCCCAGGGGAGGGCTACACCTTC
NA	TRBV2	NA	TRBJ1-5	15	CASSEGRQGYQPQHF	TGTGCCAGCAGTGAGGGTCGGCAGGGTTATCAGCCCCAGCATTTT
NA	TRBV6-5	NA	TRBJ1-5	13	CASKSTDYQPQHF	TGTGCCAGCAAATCAACAGATTATCAGCCCCAGCATTTT
NA	TRBV28	NA	TRBJ2-1	15	CASSLVQGDSNEQFF	TGTGCCAGCAGTTTAGTTCAGGGGGACTCGAATGAGCAGTTCTTC
NA	TRBV5-1	TRBD1	TRBJ2-7	15	CASSFTGTGLNEQYF	TGCGCCAGCAGCTTTACCGGGACAGGGCTCAACGAGCAGTACTTC
NA	TRBV6-1	TRBD2	TRBJ2-1	14	CASSEGGDHNEQFF	TGTGCCAGCAGTGAGGGGGGGGACCACAATGAGCAGTTCTTC
NA	TRBV9	TRBD1	TRBJ1-2	15	CASSVGQDRGYGYTF	TGTGCCAGCAGCGTAGGGCAGGACAGGGGTTATGGCTACACCTTC
NA	TRBV3-1/TRBV3-2	NA	TRBJ1-4	16	CASSQGAVGLNEKLFF	TGTGCCAGCAGCCAGGGGGCAGTGGGCCTGAATGAAAAACTGTTTTTT
NA	TRBV28	NA	TRBJ1-3	15	CASTNGQYGGNTIYF	TGTGCCAGCACCAACGGACAGTACGGGGGAAACACCATATATTTT
once	TRBV7-2	TRBD2	TRBJ2-7	14	CASVERGVTYEQYF	TGTGCCAGCGTGGAGCGGGGGGTTACCTACGAGCAGTACTTC